These 8 T cell receptor beta chains originate from one sample sequenced in a study of shared clonotypes between healthy human individuals. Only in-frame clones appear in the TCRdb table, and some are missing; sequencing was by immunoSEQ multiplex PCR. The sample includes around 1.1 million clones, approximately 75% of them seen just once. The material sequenced was memory CD4+ T cells from PBMCs. Subset specified: CD45RA-negative fraction. The source of these receptors is a man aged 18 to 29 in good health. Some clones in this sample may be carry-over from other donors' samples.

This sequence joins TRBV27 and TRBJ1-5, with D perhaps TRBD1 (6 bases). V lost 2 bases and J 1 base, leaving 12 bases between the germline ends. The CDR3 is 16 amino acids. Germline V gives CDR1 MNHEY, CDR2 SMNVEV (reference sequence). In nucleotides, the CDR3 is TGTGCCAGCAGTTTAAAAGGACAGTTAAGCAATCAGCCCCAGCATTTT. This encodes CASSLKGQLSNQPQHF.

This clone was counted a single time. This chain uses TRBV6-1 with TRBJ2-1, with D perhaps assigned TRBD1 or TRBD2 (5 bases each). Trimming took off 1 base at V and 6 bases at J, with 13 bases between the two ends. Germline lookup yields CDR1 MNHNS and CDR2 SASEGT. The CDR3 contains 15 residues. CDR3 coding DNA: TGTGCCAGCAGTGAAGTGGGCATTGGGGGCAATGAGCAGTTCTTC. It codes for CASSEVGIGGNEQFF.

The genes are TRBV10-3 and TRBJ2-1; 11 positions match TRBD2. The V segment lost 4 bases and the J segment 0 bases; nucleotides outside the gene matches: 5. This CDR3 is 17 amino acids long. Germline-derived CDR1 and CDR2 are ENHRY and SYGVKD. CDR3: CAISGTLAGASYNEQFF. DNA for the CDR3: TGTGCCATCAGTGGTACACTAGCGGGGGCCTCCTACAATGAGCAGTTCTTC.

The rearrangement links TRBV6-1 to TRBJ1-2, with TRBD1 matching 7 bases. Germline V gene data show CDR1 as MNHNS and CDR2 as SASEGT. V shed 1 base, J shed 2 bases, and the junction held 4 bases outside the gene matches. The length of the CDR3 is 15 residues. CDR3 nucleotides: TGTGCCAGCAGTGAAGGAAAACAGGGGAACTATGGCTACACCTTC. It encodes CASSEGKQGNYGYTF.

The chain is built from TRBV2 and TRBJ2-5, with a weak D call TRBD1 (6 bases). Per the germline V gene, CDR1 is SNHLY and CDR2 is FYNNEI. CDR3 length: 17 residues. Trimming left V 4 bases short and J 3 bases short, with 21 bases between. CDR3 in amino acids: CASSVTGFPGPEETQYF. In DNA form, the CDR3 reads TGTGCCAGCAGTGTTACAGGGTTCCCGGGACCAGAAGAGACCCAGTACTTC.

CDR3 nucleotides: TGCGCCAGCAGCGTGACTAGCGGAAGCGGGGAGCTGTTTTTT. Protein sequence: CASSVTSGSGELFF. V and J are TRBV5-1 and TRBJ2-2; the match to TRBD2 covers 9 bases. The CDR3 covers 14 residues. CDR1 is SGHRS and CDR2 is YFSETQ in the germline V gene. Unmatched junction bases numbered 5, after V lost 4 bases and J lost 7 bases.

V and J are TRBV7-2 and TRBJ2-7, with D possibly TRBD1 on 6 matching bases. Germline loops: CDR1 SGHTA, CDR2 FQGNSA. This CDR3 is 16 amino acids long. Deletions cut 1 base from V and 6 bases from J, with 19 bases between. CDR3 region: CASSLGAGARGSEQYF. The DNA for the CDR3 is TGTGCCAGCAGCTTAGGGGCCGGGGCCAGGGGCTCCGAGCAGTACTTC.

V is TRBV19 and J is TRBJ2-7; D perhaps matches TRBD2 (6 bases). The CDR3 length is 12 residues. Per germline, CDR1 LNHDA and CDR2 SQIVND (reference sequence). The V end was cut by 8 bases, the J end by 5 bases, with 13 bases between. CDR3 DNA: TGTGCCAGTTCTCTGGCGGGAAACGAGCAGTACTTC. It specifies CASSLAGNEQYF.